The rows below give T cell receptor beta chains drawn from one sample of a study of vaccination and CD4 T cells after COVID-19. Antigen specificity for these receptors is unknown. TCRdb analysed the PCR reads with MiXCR anew, one entry per CDR3 protein. The data hold roughly 4,200 distinct CDR3 sequences, with about 18% observed a single time. The sample taken for sequencing was CD4+ T cells from blood, cultured in vitro. The origin of the receptors is a human donor who had recovered from COVID-19. CDR3s include the opening cysteine and the closing phenylalanine or tryptophan. The D gene is left open where the match is weak. Clone size, where shown, is once, few, many, or a class for clones that have expanded.

J gene,D gene,clone size,V gene,CDR3 DNA,CDR3 protein
TRBJ1-1,TRBD1,few,TRBV6-1,TGTGCCAGCAGTACAGATTACAGGGGTAGGGACACTGAAGCTTTCTTT,CASSTDYRGRDTEAFF
TRBJ2-1,.,few,TRBV6-1,TGTGCCAGCAGAAAGCTGGGGGAGCAGTTCTTC,CASRKLGEQFF
TRBJ1-4,.,medium-sized,TRBV20-1,TGCAGTGCTTCGAAGGGGGGGGGAAGCAGGATTGAAAAACTGTTTTTT,CSASKGGGSRIEKLFF
TRBJ1-3,.,.,TRBV12-3/TRBV12-4,TGTGCCAGCAGCCGACGCACCACCATATATTTT,CASSRRTTIYF
TRBJ1-3,TRBD1,few,TRBV7-2,TGTGCTGCCGCTTCAGGGGGTTCTAGCTCTGGAAACACCATATATTTT,CAAASGGSSSGNTIYF
TRBJ1-5,.,medium-sized,TRBV20-1,TGCAGTGCTAGAGTAGGTGCGGGGCACAGTCAGCCCCAGCATTTT,CSARVGAGHSQPQHF
TRBJ1-1,.,.,TRBV2,TGTGCCAGCAGTTTGAGGGGTGAAGCTTTCTTT,CASSLRGEAFF
TRBJ2-2,TRBD1,few,TRBV5-6,TGTGCCAGCAGCTCGGGACAGCCTACCGGGGAGCTGTTTTTT,CASSSGQPTGELFF
TRBJ1-5,.,medium-sized,TRBV6-5,TGTGCCAGCAGTTACTCGGGCAGGGGAGATCAGCCCCAGCATTTT,CASSYSGRGDQPQHF
TRBJ1-2,.,medium-sized,TRBV6-1,TGTGCCAGCAGTGAAGGGGCCCGCTATGGCTACACCTTC,CASSEGARYGYTF
TRBJ1-6,.,.,TRBV3-1,TGTGCCAGCAGCCAAAACAGGGCCATTTCACCCCTCCACTTT,CASSQNRAISPLHF
TRBJ2-7,.,.,TRBV5-1,TGCGCCAGCAGCCCACGAACCACTAACTACGAGCAGTACTTC,CASSPRTTNYEQYF
TRBJ2-3,TRBD2,few,TRBV12-3/TRBV12-4,TGTGCCAGCAGTTTAGCGCGGGGGGGCTCCGCAGATACGCAGTATTTT,CASSLARGGSADTQYF
TRBJ1-2,.,few,TRBV29-1,TGCAGCGTTGAAAGAGTGGGAGTTAATGGCTACACCTTC,CSVERVGVNGYTF
TRBJ2-7,TRBD1,.,TRBV25-1,TGTGCCAGCAGTAAAGAGACAGGGGCCTACGAGCAGTACTTC,CASSKETGAYEQYF
TRBJ1-1,.,.,TRBV29-1,TGCAGCTGGGGGGGGGGGGAAGCTTTCTTT,CSWGGGEAFF
TRBJ2-3,.,medium-sized,TRBV19,TGTGCCAGTAGTATAAATACAGGAGGAACAGATACGCAGTATTTT,CASSINTGGTDTQYF
TRBJ2-5,TRBD2,medium-sized,TRBV7-9,TGTGCCAGCAGTCCAGGGGGACTAGCAGAGGAGACCCAGTACTTC,CASSPGGLAEETQYF
TRBJ2-7,.,.,TRBV7-6,TGTGCCAGCAGCTTAGGCATGGGCTACGAGCAGTACTTC,CASSLGMGYEQYF
TRBJ2-3,TRBD2,.,TRBV15,TGTGCCACCAGCAGAAACCTAGCGGGGACCACAGATACGCAGTATTTT,CATSRNLAGTTDTQYF
TRBJ1-2,TRBD1,.,TRBV6-1,TGTGCCAGCAGTGCCAGACAGGGGTCCCTCTATGGCTACACCTTC,CASSARQGSLYGYTF
TRBJ2-3,TRBD2,large,TRBV10-3,TGTGCCATCAGTTCTCGGACTAGCAGCACAGATACGCAGTATTTT,CAISSRTSSTDTQYF
TRBJ1-2,.,.,TRBV18,TGTGCCAGCTCACTTGGAGTCAGGGACAAGTATGGCTACACCTTC,CASSLGVRDKYGYTF
TRBJ1-6,TRBD1,medium-sized,TRBV2,TGTGCCAGCAGTAGGACTTTACAGGGGGAGGGTAATTCACCCCTCCACTTT,CASSRTLQGEGNSPLHF
TRBJ1-2,.,medium-sized,TRBV7-8,TGTGCCAGCAGCCTAGACAGGTCCTATGGCTACACCTTC,CASSLDRSYGYTF
TRBJ2-2,.,medium-sized,TRBV12-3/TRBV12-4,TGTGCCAGCAGCCTCCTCCTAGGGTCCGGGGAGCTGTTTTTT,CASSLLLGSGELFF
TRBJ2-6,.,few,TRBV2,TGTGCCAGCAGGGGGCGCCGGGACCTCGGGGCCAACGTCCTGACTTTC,CASRGRRDLGANVLTF
TRBJ1-2,.,few,TRBV9,TGTGCCAGCAGCGTAGAAGAGGGGCTGGGCTATGGCTACACCTTC,CASSVEEGLGYGYTF
TRBJ2-3,.,few,TRBV7-3,TGTGCCAGCAGCCTACAGGGACACGGATCTGCAGATACGCAGTATTTT,CASSLQGHGSADTQYF
TRBJ1-2,.,large,TRBV21-1,TGTGCCAGTAATGACATTGGGGGCTTTGGTGGCTACACCTTC,CASNDIGGFGGYTF
TRBJ1-6,.,.,TRBV5-4,TGTGCCAGCAGCTTGGCAGGGGTTAGTTCACCCCTCCACTTT,CASSLAGVSSPLHF
TRBJ1-2,.,.,TRBV9,TGTGCCAGCAGCTTTGGACAGACCTCCTATGGCTACACCTTC,CASSFGQTSYGYTF
TRBJ2-5,.,.,TRBV5-1,TGCGCCAGCAGCCCTCTTGGTGGTCCCCAGCAAGAGACCCAGTACTTC,CASSPLGGPQQETQYF
TRBJ1-1,.,.,TRBV30,TGTGCCTGGAATGGGCAGCCGAACACTGAAGCTTTCTTT,CAWNGQPNTEAFF
TRBJ1-2,.,few,TRBV30,TGTGCCTGGAGTGTACGCTGGCACTATGGCTACACCTTC,CAWSVRWHYGYTF
TRBJ2-3,.,few,TRBV2,TGTGCCAGCAATGTGGGCACAGATACGCAGTATTTT,CASNVGTDTQYF
TRBJ1-6,.,medium-sized,TRBV19,TGTGCCAGTTTACCGGGGCCAAATTCACCCCTCCACTTT,CASLPGPNSPLHF
TRBJ2-2,.,few,TRBV7-9,TGTGCCAGGGGACCGGACGCCGGGGAGCTGTTTTTT,CARGPDAGELFF
TRBJ1-1,.,.,TRBV6-1,TGTGCCAGCAGGGGTGGGAACACTGAAGCTTTCTTT,CASRGGNTEAFF
TRBJ2-3,.,.,TRBV28,TGTGCCAGCAGTCCTCAAGGGGCCACAGATACGCAGTATTTT,CASSPQGATDTQYF
TRBJ2-1,TRBD2,.,TRBV6-4,TGTGCCAACAGTCTGGGGGGGGGCTCCTACAATGAGCAGTTCTTC,CANSLGGGSYNEQFF
TRBJ2-7,.,few,TRBV20-1,TGCAGTGCTAGACGACGGACGAGCTCCTACGAGCAGTACTTC,CSARRRTSSYEQYF
TRBJ2-5,.,few,TRBV12-3/TRBV12-4,TGTGCCAGCACTCCACCGGGTCCCCGAGGAGAGACCCAGTACTTC,CASTPPGPRGETQYF
TRBJ2-7,.,.,TRBV11-3,TGTGCCAGCAGCCTCGTGTACGAGCAGTACTTC,CASSLVYEQYF
TRBJ2-5,TRBD1,few,TRBV19,TGTGCCAGTAGTGGGACAGGGAGGGAGACCCAGTACTTC,CASSGTGRETQYF
TRBJ2-2,.,few,TRBV24-1,TGTGCCACCCAGGCGTACGGCGGGGAGCTGTTTTTT,CATQAYGGELFF